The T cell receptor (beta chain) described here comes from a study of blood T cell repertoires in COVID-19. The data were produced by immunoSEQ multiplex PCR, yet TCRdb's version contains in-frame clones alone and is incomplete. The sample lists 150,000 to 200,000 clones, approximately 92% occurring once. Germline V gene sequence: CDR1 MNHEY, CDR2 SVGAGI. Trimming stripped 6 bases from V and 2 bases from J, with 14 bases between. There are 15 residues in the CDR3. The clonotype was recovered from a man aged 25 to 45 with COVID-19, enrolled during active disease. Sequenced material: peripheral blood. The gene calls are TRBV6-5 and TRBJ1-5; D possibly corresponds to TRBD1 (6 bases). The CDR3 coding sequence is TGTGCCAGCAGGTCAGGACAGAGCCGCAATCAGCCCCAGCATTTT. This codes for CASRSGQSRNQPQHF.